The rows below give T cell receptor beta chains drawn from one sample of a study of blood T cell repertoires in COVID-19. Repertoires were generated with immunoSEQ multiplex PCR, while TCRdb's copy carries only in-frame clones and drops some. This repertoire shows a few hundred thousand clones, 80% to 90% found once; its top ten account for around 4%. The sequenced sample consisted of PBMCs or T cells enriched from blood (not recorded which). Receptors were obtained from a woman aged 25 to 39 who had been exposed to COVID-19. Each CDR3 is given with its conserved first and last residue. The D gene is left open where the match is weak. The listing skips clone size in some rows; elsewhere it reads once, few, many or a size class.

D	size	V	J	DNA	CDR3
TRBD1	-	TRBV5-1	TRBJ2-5	TGCGCCAGCAGCTTGACAGGGGGCTTCAGGGAGACCCAGTACTTC	CASSLTGGFRETQYF
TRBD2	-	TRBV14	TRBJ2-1	TGTGCCAGCAGCCTCGACCCCTGGCTAGCGGGGAACAATGAGCAGTTCTTC	CASSLDPWLAGNNEQFF
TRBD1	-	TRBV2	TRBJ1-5	TGTGCCAGCAGCATGACAGGGTACCAGCCCCAGCATTTT	CASSMTGYQPQHF
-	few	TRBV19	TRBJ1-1	TGTGCCAGTCACCCACCCTTAGGGGTAATTTTCCCTGAAGCTTTCTTT	CASHPPLGVIFPEAFF
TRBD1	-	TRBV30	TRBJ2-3	TGTGCCTGGAGTGACACAGGGGGTTCGCAGGATACGCAGTATTTT	CAWSDTGGSQDTQYF
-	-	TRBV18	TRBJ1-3	TGTGCCAGCTCACCTGCCTCCCTCAGCTCTGGAAACACCATATATTTT	CASSPASLSSGNTIYF
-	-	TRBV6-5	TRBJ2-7	TGTGCCAGCGGGGGTGGCGGGACGAGAGCCTACGAGCAGTACTTC	CASGGGGTRAYEQYF
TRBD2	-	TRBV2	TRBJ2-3	TGTGCCAGCAGTGCAACGGGGGGGCTAAGGACAGATACGCAGTATTTT	CASSATGGLRTDTQYF
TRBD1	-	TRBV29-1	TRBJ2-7	TGCAGCGTTGAGCGGACAGGGGGTGACGAGCAGTACTTC	CSVERTGGDEQYF
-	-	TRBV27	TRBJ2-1	TGTGCCAGCAGTTTAACAGACAACCGCAATGAGCAGTTCTTC	CASSLTDNRNEQFF
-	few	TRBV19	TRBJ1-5	TGTGCCAGTAGTGCGGACAGAAATCAGCCCCAGCATTTT	CASSADRNQPQHF
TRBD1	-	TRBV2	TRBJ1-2	TGTGCCAGCAGAGGGGACAGGGTTGACTATGGCTACACCTTC	CASRGDRVDYGYTF
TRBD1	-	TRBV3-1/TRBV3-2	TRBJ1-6	TGTGCCAGCAGCCAGGGACAGGGAAGGGGAAGCTCCTATAATTCACCCCTCCACTTT	CASSQGQGRGSSYNSPLHF
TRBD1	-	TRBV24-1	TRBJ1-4	TGTGCCACCAACAAACAGGGGGCAGTCGCTGAAAAACTGTTTTTT	CATNKQGAVAEKLFF
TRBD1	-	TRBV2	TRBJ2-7	TGTGCCAGCAGGCCGACAGGGGACGAGCAGTACTTC	CASRPTGDEQYF
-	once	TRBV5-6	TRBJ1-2	TGTGCCAGCAGGGGCAGCTCTAACTATGGCTACACCTTC	CASRGSSNYGYTF
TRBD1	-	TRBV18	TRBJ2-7	TGTGCCAGCTCACACCGGGACAGGGGGCGCGAGCAGTACTTC	CASSHRDRGREQYF
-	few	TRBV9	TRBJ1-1	TGTGCCAGCAGCGTAGGAGGGGCGCGGGGTGAAGCTTTCTTT	CASSVGGARGEAFF
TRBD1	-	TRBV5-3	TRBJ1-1	TGTGCCAGAAGCCCAGACAGGGGTCAAACTGAAGCTTTCTTT	CARSPDRGQTEAFF
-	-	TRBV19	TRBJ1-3	TGTGCCAGCAACCCACCGGGGACTGGAAACACCATATATTTT	CASNPPGTGNTIYF